The 13 T cell receptor beta chains below all came from one sample that was sequenced in a study of blood T cells in healthy people across ages. A sample-barcoded 5' primer and a J-beta primer mix were used in a second PCR of roughly 7 to 11 cycles. TCRdb reprocessed the 5' RACE reads with MiXCR, giving one entry per CDR3 protein. The table shows hundreds of thousands of distinct CDR3 sequences, with about 30% occurring only once. Sequencing was performed on blood. These receptors came from a woman older than 75 in good health.

This chain links TRBV20-1 with TRBJ2-5, with 13 bases lining up with TRBD2. J was trimmed by 4 bases and V by 3 bases; bases with no gene match: 5. Germline V lookup: CDR1 DFQATT, CDR2 SNEGSKA (reference sequence). The CDR3 covers 15 residues. The CDR3 sequence: CSASGTSGITETQYF. The CDR3 DNA reads as TGCAGTGCTAGCGGGACTAGCGGGATCACAGAGACCCAGTACTTC.

The V gene is TRBV5-1, the J gene TRBJ2-1; possible D gene TRBD2, 6 bases. TRBJ2-7 explains the end of the DNA better; the J call may be wrong. The CDR3 totals 16 residues. Germline-derived CDR1 and CDR2 are SGHRS and YFSETQ. The CDR3 is CASSLALGGGYNEQYF. The CDR3 DNA follows: TGCGCCAGCAGCTTGGCACTCGGGGGAGGTTACAATGAGCAGTACTTC.

A remark on this clonotype: Since a much larger clone is just one base distant, this may be a read error. The V call is TRBV20-1, the J call TRBJ2-4; D is unresolved. The J call is in doubt because the DNA end fits TRBJ2-7 better. The CDR3 extends over 10 amino acids. The germline CDR1 and CDR2 sequences are DFQATT and SNEGSKA (reference sequence). CDR3 residues: CSARGGEQYF. CDR3 nucleotides: TGCAGTGCTAGAGGCGGCGAGCAGTACTTC.

The V gene is TRBV6-5, the J gene TRBJ2-7, with no clear D. The J call is uncertain, as TRBJ2-5 better fits the DNA end. The CDR3 totals 15 residues. CDR1 MNHEY and CDR2 SVGAGI come from the germline V gene. For the CDR3, the DNA is TGTGCCAGCAGTTACTCTGGGGAAGCTGCAGAGACCCAGTACTTC. Translated: CASSYSGEAAETQYF.

This clonotype was seen at least ten times. J is TRBJ2-3 and V is TRBV3-1, with TRBD2 identical over 13 bases. The CDR3 length is 17 residues. Germline V CDR1 and CDR2: LGHDT, YNNKEL (reference sequence). V gave up 4 bases and J gave up 4 bases; unmatched junction bases: 8. The CDR3 spells CASSPPTSGGGADTQYF. CDR3 nucleotides: TGTGCCAGCAGCCCCCCTACTAGCGGGGGGGGTGCAGATACGCAGTATTTT.

This clonotype has a count of ten or more. A junction boundary mismatches the germline segment, possibly from a read error. The chain links TRBV4-3 to TRBJ1-2; D is perhaps TRBD1 (5 bases). The CDR3 length is 15 residues. Germline values: CDR1 LGHNA, CDR2 YSLEER. In DNA, the CDR3 is TGCGCCGGCAGCCAAGATGGGTCGAGGGGACATGGCTACACCTTC. It codes for CAGSQDGSRGHGYTF.

In the case of this clonotype: Being one base from a much bigger clone, this may be a read error. The chain employs TRBV30 and TRBJ2-1; D remains unclear. Trimming shortened V by 0 bases and J by 8 bases, and 14 bases separated the two germline ends. The CDR3 runs to 14 residues. Germline-derived CDR1 and CDR2 are GTSNPN and SVGIG (reference sequence). CDR3 protein: CAWSVPGYPHEQFF. The CDR3 nucleotides read TGTGCCTGGAGTGTACCCGGTTACCCCCATGAGCAGTTCTTC.

In regard to this clonotype: A much larger clone lies a single base off, so this may be a read error. The chain employs TRBV10-3 and TRBJ2-3; D may be TRBD2 (7 bases). The CDR3 totals 14 residues. The germline V gene has CDR1 ENHRY and CDR2 SYGVKD. Trimming took 6 bases from V and 0 from J, leaving 10 bases between them. The CDR3 sequence is CAIRGGGSTDTQYF. CDR3 coding DNA: TGTGCCATCAGGGGAGGGGGTAGCACAGATACGCAGTATTTT.

The sample holds many counts of this clonotype. The chain combines TRBV29-1 with TRBJ1-2, with 8 bases that match TRBD1. Looked up from germline, CDR1 is SQVTM and CDR2 is ANQGSEA. This CDR3 is built from 12 residues. Trimming took 7 bases from V and 7 from J; bases not matched to a gene: 8. Here the CDR3 DNA reads TGCAGCGCCGACAGGGGTGTCGGTGGCTACACCTTC. It is translated as CSADRGVGGYTF.

This clonotype has a count of ten or more. The V and J genes are TRBV3-1 and TRBJ1-2; D is unresolved. Looked up from germline, CDR1 is LGHDT and CDR2 is YNNKEL (reference sequence). V lost 0 bases and J 4 bases, leaving 6 bases between the germline ends. This CDR3 is built from 13 residues. This chain's CDR3 is CASSQDLGYGYTF. The CDR3 nucleotides are TGTGCCAGCAGCCAAGACCTTGGCTATGGCTACACCTTC.

Comments on this clonotype: Since the CDR3 does not end with the conserved phenylalanine or tryptophan, this likely comes from a read error. This sequence joins TRBV12-3 or TRBV12-4 and TRBJ2-3; 8 nucleotides line up with TRBD1. CDR3 length equals 15 residues. CDR3: CASSITGGSTDAQYS. CDR3 nucleotide sequence: TGTGCCAGCAGTATTACAGGGGGGAGCACAGATGCGCAGTATTCT.

This chain uses TRBV29-1 with TRBJ1-2; 9 nucleotides line up with TRBD1. From germline, CDR1 is SQVTM and CDR2 ANQGSEA. V dropped 6 bases and J dropped 4; count of bases not matched to a gene: 15. The CDR3 is 16 amino acids. The DNA for the CDR3 is TGCAGCGTAGACTCTAAAACAGGGGGCGCGATCTATGGCTACACCTTC. Translated: CSVDSKTGGAIYGYTF.

The chain carries TRBV2 and TRBJ1-1; D is undetermined. This CDR3 is 15 amino acids long. In germline, CDR1 is SNHLY, CDR2 FYNNEI. The V end lost 7 bases, the J end lost 1 base, and 16 bases lay between the germline ends. CDR3 bases: TGTGCCAGCACCTGGGGAAGTGTGGGGAACACTGAAGCTTTCTTT. It codes for CASTWGSVGNTEAFF. The whole variable domain, filled in from reference TRBV2 and TRBJ1-1, reads EPEVTQTPSHQVTQMGQEVILRCVPISNHLYFYWYRQILGQKVEFLVSFYNNEISEKSEIFDDQFSVERPDGSNFTLKIRSTKLEDSAMYFCASTWGSVGNTEAFFGQGTRLTVV.